This TCR beta chain came from a study of regulatory dendritic cells for organ transplantation. Study observations and caveats: Memory T cells were less diverse than naive, with memory CD8+ most oligoclonal. The authors noted considerable between-person heterogeneity in alloreactive memory CD8+ cells.

As concerns this clone: What it recognizes is unknown.

The CDR3 is 19 residues long. Germline values: CDR1 LGHNA, CDR2 YSLEER. Memory T cells were CD45RO+, naive were CD45RA+, sorted by FACS. Assay used: immunoSEQ multiplex PCR; TCRdb lists only in-frame clones, some missing. The sample contains 25,000 to 30,000 clones, roughly 84% of which appear only once. The receptor was derived from a human donor in good health. Sequenced material: naive CD8+ T cells from blood. Subset described: CD45RA+ naive T cells. J is TRBJ2-5 and V is TRBV4-3, with D possibly matching TRBD2 (7 bases). TRBJ2-7 matches the DNA end more closely, so the J call is doubtful. This chain's CDR3 is CASSQDRGVGGGRSYEQYF. In DNA form, the CDR3 reads TGCGCCAGCAGCCAAGATCGGGGTGTGGGGGGGGGCCGAAGTTACGAGCAGTACTTC.